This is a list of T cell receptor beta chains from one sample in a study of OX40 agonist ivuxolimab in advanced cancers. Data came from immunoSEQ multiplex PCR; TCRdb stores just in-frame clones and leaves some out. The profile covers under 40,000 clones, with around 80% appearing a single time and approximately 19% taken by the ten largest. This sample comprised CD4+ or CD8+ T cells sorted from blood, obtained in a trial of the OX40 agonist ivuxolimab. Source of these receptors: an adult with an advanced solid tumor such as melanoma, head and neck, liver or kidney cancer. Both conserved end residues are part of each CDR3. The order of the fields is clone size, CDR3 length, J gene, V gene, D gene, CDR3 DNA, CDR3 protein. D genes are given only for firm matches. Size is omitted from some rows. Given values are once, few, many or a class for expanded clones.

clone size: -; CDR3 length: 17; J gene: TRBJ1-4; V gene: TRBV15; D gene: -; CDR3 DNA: TGTGCCACCAGCAGAGACCGGGAGTGGGGCCAACGAGAAAAGCTGTTTTTT; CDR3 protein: CATSRDREWGQREKLFF
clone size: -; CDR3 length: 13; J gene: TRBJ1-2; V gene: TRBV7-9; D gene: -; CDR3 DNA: TGTGCCAGCAGCTTAGCGGGCGGCCATGGCTACACCTTC; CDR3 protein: CASSLAGGHGYTF
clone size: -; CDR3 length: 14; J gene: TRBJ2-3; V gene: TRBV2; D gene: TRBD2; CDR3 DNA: TGTGCCAGCGGAACTAGCGGGGGGCCAGATACGCAGTATTTT; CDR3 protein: CASGTSGGPDTQYF
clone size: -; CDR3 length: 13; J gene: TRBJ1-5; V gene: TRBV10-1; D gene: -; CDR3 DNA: TGCGCCAGCAGTACGGGATCGGATCAGCCCCAGCATTTT; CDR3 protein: CASSTGSDQPQHF
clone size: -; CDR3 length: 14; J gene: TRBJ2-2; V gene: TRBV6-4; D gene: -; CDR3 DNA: TGTGCCAGCAGTGAGGCCTCTCACACCGGGGAGCTGTTTTTT; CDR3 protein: CASSEASHTGELFF
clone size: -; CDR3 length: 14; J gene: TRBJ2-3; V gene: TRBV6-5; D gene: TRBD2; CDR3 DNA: TGTGCCAGCAGCGGACTAGCGGGAACAGATACGCAGTATTTT; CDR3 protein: CASSGLAGTDTQYF
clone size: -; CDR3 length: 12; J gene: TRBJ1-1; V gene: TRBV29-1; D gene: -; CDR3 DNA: TGCAGCGTTGAGAGGATGAACACTGAAGCTTTCTTT; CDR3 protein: CSVERMNTEAFF
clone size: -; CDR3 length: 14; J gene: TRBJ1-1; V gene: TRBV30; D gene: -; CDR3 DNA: TGTGCCTGGAGTGAGGCAGGGAGGGACACTGAAGCTTTCTTT; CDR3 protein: CAWSEAGRDTEAFF
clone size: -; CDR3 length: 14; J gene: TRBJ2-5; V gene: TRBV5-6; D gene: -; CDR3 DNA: TGTGCCAGCAGCTTGCTTGGCGGAACATCGGCCCAGTACTTC; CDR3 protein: CASSLLGGTSAQYF
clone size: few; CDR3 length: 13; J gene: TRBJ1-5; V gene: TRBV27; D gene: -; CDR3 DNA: TGTGCCAGCAGTCCAGGGGCATCGCAGCCCCAGCATTTT; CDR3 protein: CASSPGASQPQHF
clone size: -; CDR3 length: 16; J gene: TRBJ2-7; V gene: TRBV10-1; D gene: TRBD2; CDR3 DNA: TGCGCCAGCAGTGAGTCGGGGACTAGCGGGGGTGAGGAGCAGTACTTC; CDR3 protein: CASSESGTSGGEEQYF
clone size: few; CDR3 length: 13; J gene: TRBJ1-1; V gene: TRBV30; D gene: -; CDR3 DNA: TGTGCCTGGAGTGTACTAGTGAACACTGAAGCTTTCTTT; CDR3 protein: CAWSVLVNTEAFF
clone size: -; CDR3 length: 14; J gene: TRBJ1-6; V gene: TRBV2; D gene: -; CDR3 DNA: TGTGCCAGCAGTGTCAGGGAGTCTGATTCACCCCTCCACTTT; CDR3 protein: CASSVRESDSPLHF
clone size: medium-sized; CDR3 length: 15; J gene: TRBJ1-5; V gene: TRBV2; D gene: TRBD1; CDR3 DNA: TGTGCCAGCAGTGAAGCGCGACAGGGAGGCCAGCCCCAGCATTTT; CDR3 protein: CASSEARQGGQPQHF
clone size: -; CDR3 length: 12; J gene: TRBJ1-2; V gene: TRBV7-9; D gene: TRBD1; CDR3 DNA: TGTGCCAGCAGCTTTACAGGGGATGGCTACACCTTC; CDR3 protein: CASSFTGDGYTF
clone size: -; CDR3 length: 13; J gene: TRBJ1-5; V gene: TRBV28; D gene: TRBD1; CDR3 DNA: TGTGCCAGTACGACAGGGGGTCGCCAGCCCCAGCATTTT; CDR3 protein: CASTTGGRQPQHF
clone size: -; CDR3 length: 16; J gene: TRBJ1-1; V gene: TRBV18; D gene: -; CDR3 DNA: TGTGCCAGCTCACCACTTCCGAGGGGCCTTCACACTGAAGCTTTCTTT; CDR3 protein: CASSPLPRGLHTEAFF
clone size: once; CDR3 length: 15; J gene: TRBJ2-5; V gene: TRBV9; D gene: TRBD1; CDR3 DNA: TGTGCCAGCAGCGTAGAGAGGGGGCAGGGAGAGACCCAGTACTTC; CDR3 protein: CASSVERGQGETQYF
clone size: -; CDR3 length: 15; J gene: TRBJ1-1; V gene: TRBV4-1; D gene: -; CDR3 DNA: TGCGCCAGCAGCCAACCGTGGGACAAGAACACTGAAGCTTTCTTT; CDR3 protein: CASSQPWDKNTEAFF
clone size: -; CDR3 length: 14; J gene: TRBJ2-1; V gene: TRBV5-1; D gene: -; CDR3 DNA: TGCGCCAGCAGTCCAGGTCAAAGTGGCAATGAGCAGTTCTTC; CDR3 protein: CASSPGQSGNEQFF
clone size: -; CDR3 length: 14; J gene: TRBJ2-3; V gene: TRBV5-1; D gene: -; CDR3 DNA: TGCGCCAGCAGCTGGGACAGCGGGCGAGATACGCAGTATTTT; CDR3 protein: CASSWDSGRDTQYF
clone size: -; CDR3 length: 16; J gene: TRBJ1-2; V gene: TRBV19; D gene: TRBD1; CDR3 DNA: TGTGCCAGTAGTCTGACAGGGCTGGAGGGGAACTATGGCTACACCTTC; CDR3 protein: CASSLTGLEGNYGYTF
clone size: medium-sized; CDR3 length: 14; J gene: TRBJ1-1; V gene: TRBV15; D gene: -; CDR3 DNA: TGTGCCACCAGCGATCGACTCTCGGGGACTGAAGCTTTCTTT; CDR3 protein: CATSDRLSGTEAFF
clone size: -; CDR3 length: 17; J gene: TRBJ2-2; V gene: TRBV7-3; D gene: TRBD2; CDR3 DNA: TGTGCCAGCAGCGCCAGTCTAGCGGGGGCACTCACCGGGGAGCTGTTTTTT; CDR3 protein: CASSASLAGALTGELFF
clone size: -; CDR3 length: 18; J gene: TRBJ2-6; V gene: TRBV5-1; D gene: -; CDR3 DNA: TGCGCCAGCAGCTTGGCCGGGCGGGGAGAGTCTGGGGCCAACGTCCTGACTTTC; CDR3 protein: CASSLAGRGESGANVLTF
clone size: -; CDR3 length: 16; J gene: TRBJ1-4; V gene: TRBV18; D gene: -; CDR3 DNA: TGTGCCAGCTCACCGGATAGAAGGGAGACTAATGAAAAACTGTTTTTT; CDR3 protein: CASSPDRRETNEKLFF
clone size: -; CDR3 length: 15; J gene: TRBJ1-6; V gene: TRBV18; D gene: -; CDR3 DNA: TGTGCCAGCTCACCAATGGGAGTCACAAGTTCACCCCTCCACTTT; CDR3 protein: CASSPMGVTSSPLHF
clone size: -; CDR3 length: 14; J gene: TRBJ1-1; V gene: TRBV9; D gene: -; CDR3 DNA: TGTGCCAGCAGCGTAGACAGACGGGCCACTGAAGCTTTCTTT; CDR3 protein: CASSVDRRATEAFF
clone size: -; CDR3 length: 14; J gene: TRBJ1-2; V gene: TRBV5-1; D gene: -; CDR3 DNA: TGCGCCAGCTCACCGGGGGGCGTCCTCTATGGCTACACCTTC; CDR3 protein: CASSPGGVLYGYTF
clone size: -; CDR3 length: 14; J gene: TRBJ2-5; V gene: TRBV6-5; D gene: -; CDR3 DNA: TGTGCCAGCAGTTATACGGCACACCAAGAGACCCAGTACTTC; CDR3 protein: CASSYTAHQETQYF
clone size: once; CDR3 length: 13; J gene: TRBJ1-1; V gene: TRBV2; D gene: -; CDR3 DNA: TGTGCCAGCAGTGTAGCAGGGAACACTGAAGCTTTCTTT; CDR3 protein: CASSVAGNTEAFF
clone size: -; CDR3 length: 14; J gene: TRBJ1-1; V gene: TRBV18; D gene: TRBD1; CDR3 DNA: TGTGCCAGCTCACCGATACAGGGGGCGATTGAAGCTTTCTTT; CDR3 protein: CASSPIQGAIEAFF
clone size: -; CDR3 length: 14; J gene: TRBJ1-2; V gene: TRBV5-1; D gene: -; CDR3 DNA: TGCGCCAGCAGCTTCGCGGACAGAGACTATGGCTACACCTTC; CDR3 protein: CASSFADRDYGYTF
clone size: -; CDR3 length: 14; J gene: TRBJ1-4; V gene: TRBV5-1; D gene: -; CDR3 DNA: TGCGCCAGCAGCTTAAGGCAGGATAATGAAAAACTGTTTTTT; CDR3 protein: CASSLRQDNEKLFF
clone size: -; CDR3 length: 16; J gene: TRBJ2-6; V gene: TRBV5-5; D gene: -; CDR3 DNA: TGTGCCAGCAGCTTGTGGGGCCTCGCTGGGGCCAACGTCCTGACTTTC; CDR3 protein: CASSLWGLAGANVLTF
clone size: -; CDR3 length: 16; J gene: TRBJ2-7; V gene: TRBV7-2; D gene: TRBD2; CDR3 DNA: TGTGCCAGCAGCTTAGCGCGCGGGGGGGCCACTTACGAGCAGTACTTC; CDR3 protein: CASSLARGGATYEQYF
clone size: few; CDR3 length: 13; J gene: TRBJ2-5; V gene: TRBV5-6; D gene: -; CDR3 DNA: TGTGCCAGCAGCTCCGGACAGAGAGAGACCCAGTACTTC; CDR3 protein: CASSSGQRETQYF
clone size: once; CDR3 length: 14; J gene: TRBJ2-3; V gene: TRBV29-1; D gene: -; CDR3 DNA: TGCAGCGTTTCCACAGGGTCTGTCGCAGATACGCAGTATTTT; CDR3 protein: CSVSTGSVADTQYF
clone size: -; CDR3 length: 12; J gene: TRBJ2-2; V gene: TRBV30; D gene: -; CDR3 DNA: TGTGCCTGGGGGGCGGTCCCCGGGGAGCTGTTTTTT; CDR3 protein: CAWGAVPGELFF
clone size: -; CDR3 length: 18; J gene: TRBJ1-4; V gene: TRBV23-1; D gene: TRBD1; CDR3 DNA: TGCGCCAGCAGTCAATCGAAGACAGGGAAGGCGGCTAATGAAAAACTGTTTTTT; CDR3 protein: CASSQSKTGKAANEKLFF
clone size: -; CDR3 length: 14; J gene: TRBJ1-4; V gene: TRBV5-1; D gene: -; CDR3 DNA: TGCGCCAGCAGCTTTGGCTCGACTAATGAAAAACTGTTTTTT; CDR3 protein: CASSFGSTNEKLFF
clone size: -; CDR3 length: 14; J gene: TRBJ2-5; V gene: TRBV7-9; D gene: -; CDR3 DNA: TGTGCCAGCAGCTTAGTCACAGCCCCGGAGACCCAGTACTTC; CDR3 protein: CASSLVTAPETQYF
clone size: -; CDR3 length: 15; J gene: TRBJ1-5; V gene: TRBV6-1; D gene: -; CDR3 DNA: TGTGCCAGCACCTTCAAGGGGACGGTTTTTCAGCCCCAGCATTTT; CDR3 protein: CASTFKGTVFQPQHF
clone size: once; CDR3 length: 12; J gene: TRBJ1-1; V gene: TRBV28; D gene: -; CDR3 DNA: TGTGCCAGCAGTTTCATCCACACTGAAGCTTTCTTT; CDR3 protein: CASSFIHTEAFF
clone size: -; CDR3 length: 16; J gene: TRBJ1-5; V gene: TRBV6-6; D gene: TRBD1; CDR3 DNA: TGTGCCAGCAGATCGACTCAGGGGGGCGGCAATCAGCCCCAGCATTTT; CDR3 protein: CASRSTQGGGNQPQHF